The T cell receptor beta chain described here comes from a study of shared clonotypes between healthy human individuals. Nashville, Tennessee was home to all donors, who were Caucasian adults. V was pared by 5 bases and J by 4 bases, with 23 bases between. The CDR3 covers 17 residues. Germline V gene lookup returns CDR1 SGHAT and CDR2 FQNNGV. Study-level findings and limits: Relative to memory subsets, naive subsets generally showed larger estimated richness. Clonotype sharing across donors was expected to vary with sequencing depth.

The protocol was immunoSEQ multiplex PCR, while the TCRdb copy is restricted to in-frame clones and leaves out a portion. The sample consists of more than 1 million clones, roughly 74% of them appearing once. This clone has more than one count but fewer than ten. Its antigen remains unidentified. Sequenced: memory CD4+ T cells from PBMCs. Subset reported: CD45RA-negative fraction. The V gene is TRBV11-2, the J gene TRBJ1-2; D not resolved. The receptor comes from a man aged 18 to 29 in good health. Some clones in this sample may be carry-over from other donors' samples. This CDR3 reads CASSTNRGEIGSYGYTF. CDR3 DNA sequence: TGTGCCAGCAGCACAAATCGAGGCGAGATCGGGAGCTATGGCTACACCTTC. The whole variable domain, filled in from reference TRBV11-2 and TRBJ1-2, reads EAGVAQSPRYKIIEKRQSVAFWCNPISGHATLYWYQQILGQGPKLLIQFQNNGVVDDSQLPKDRFSAERLKGVDSTLKIQPAKLEDSAVYLCASSTNRGEIGSYGYTFGSGTRLTVV.